The 29 T cell receptor beta chains below come from one sample, sequenced in a study of blood T cell repertoires in COVID-19. The protocol was immunoSEQ multiplex PCR, while the TCRdb copy is restricted to in-frame clones and leaves out a portion. The sample consists of some 60,000 clones, about three quarters of them appearing once. Sequences were obtained from peripheral blood. These TCRs come from a man aged 25 to 40 with COVID-19, enrolled during active disease.

The chain carries TRBV27 and TRBJ2-1; 9 bases fit TRBD2. The trim removed 0 bases at V and 7 bases at J, leaving 13 bases unmatched. CDR3 length: 18 amino acids. The germline V gene encodes CDR1 MNHEY and CDR2 SMNVEV (reference sequence). The CDR3: CASSLSANRRGGHNEQFF. The CDR3 DNA sequence: TGTGCCAGCAGTTTATCCGCCAATAGGCGGGGGGGCCATAATGAGCAGTTCTTC.

V usage is TRBV3-1 (or the pseudogene TRBV3-2) and J usage is TRBJ2-1; a possible D gene is TRBD1 (5 bases). With 1 base removed from V and 16 bases from J, the gap between germline ends came to 20 bases. The CDR3 runs to 14 residues. CDR1 and CDR2 from the germline V gene are LGHDT and YNNKEL (reference sequence). Here the CDR3 reads CASSQGPGNQSRFF. For the CDR3, the DNA is TGTGCCAGCAGCCAAGGACCAGGGAATCAATCGCGATTCTTC.

The V gene is TRBV6-2 or TRBV6-3, the J gene TRBJ2-7, with D tentatively TRBD1 (6 bases). The CDR3 is 15 residues long. V dropped 4 bases and J dropped 3 bases, with 16 bases sitting between them. In germline, CDR1 is MNHEY, CDR2 SVGEGT. CDR3 in amino acids: CASSSPRQALYEQYF. The CDR3 nucleotides read TGTGCCAGCAGTTCGCCTAGACAGGCCCTCTACGAGCAGTACTTC.

This rearrangement joins TRBV24-1 to TRBJ2-5; 7 nucleotides line up with TRBD1. There are 14 residues in the CDR3. Germline values: CDR1 KGHDR, CDR2 SFDVKD. Trimming at V came to 7 bases and at J to 2 bases, leaving 6 bases not matched to a gene. The CDR3 DNA reads as TGTGCCACCAGCCTAGGGGGACAGCAAGAGACCCAGTACTTC. Its translation is CATSLGGQQETQYF.

The CDR3 sequence is CASSGPDGIEESYTF. The CDR3 nucleotides read TGTGCCAGCAGCGGCCCGGACGGGATTGAAGAGAGCTACACCTTC. This chain joins TRBV9 and TRBJ1-2; D unclear. Per germline, CDR1 SGDLS and CDR2 YYNGEE. There are 15 residues in the CDR3. The V and J ends lost 3 bases and 9 bases respectively, with 21 bases between them.

This clone was observed once. The chain uses TRBV12-5 and TRBJ1-6, with D possibly TRBD1 on 5 matching bases. Germline V gives CDR1 LGHNT, CDR2 FRNRAP. The CDR3 sequence is 14 residues long. V was cut by 1 base and J by 9 bases, with 10 bases left in between. The CDR3 nucleotides are TGTGCTAGTGGTTTGGGGCAGGGCGGTTCACCCCTCCACTTT. It specifies CASGLGQGGSPLHF.

The rearrangement joins TRBV28 to TRBJ2-5; D unresolved. Trimming cost V 6 bases and J 5 bases, with 19 bases left between them. This CDR3 contains 15 residues. Germline CDR1 reads MDHEN; CDR2 reads SYDVKM. The CDR3 coding sequence is TGTGCCAGCAGCCATGTGAATGAGGCCTGGGAGACCCAGTACTTC. As protein: CASSHVNEAWETQYF.

This chain connects TRBV11-1 to TRBJ1-1; tentatively, D is TRBD1 (5 bases). Germline CDR1 and CDR2: SGHAT and FQDESV (reference sequence). V was trimmed by 3 bases and J by 2 bases, leaving 10 bases between them. The CDR3 extends over 14 amino acids. Here the CDR3 reads CASSFTGENTEAFF. CDR3 sequence (DNA): TGTGCCAGCAGCTTCACAGGAGAAAACACTGAAGCTTTCTTT.

The V call is TRBV4-1, the J call TRBJ2-7, with D hard to call. Germline-derived CDR1 and CDR2 are MGHRA and YSYEKL. V lost 1 base and J lost 4, with 8 bases in between. The CDR3 is made up of 13 amino acids. This CDR3 is CASSQVPGYEQYF. The CDR3 DNA sequence: TGCGCCAGCAGCCAAGTTCCGGGTTACGAGCAGTACTTC.

This chain uses TRBV6-5 with TRBJ1-6, with D perhaps TRBD1 (5 bases). The CDR3 extends over 15 amino acids. Germline V gene data show CDR1 as MNHEY and CDR2 as SVGAGI. V lost 0 bases to trimming and J lost 7 bases, with 10 bases between them. The CDR3 region has the DNA TGTGCCAGCAGTTACTCAGGGGAGGTGAATTCACCCCTCCACTTT. Its translation is CASSYSGEVNSPLHF.

The chain carries TRBV6-1 and TRBJ2-2; TRBD2 might be the D (7 bases). V shed 1 base and J shed 6 bases, with 15 bases lying between them. The length of the CDR3 is 16 residues. CDR1 MNHNS and CDR2 SASEGT come from the germline V gene. The DNA of the CDR3 is TGTGCCAGCAGTGAAGGGGACTATAAGGGGGCCGGGGAGCTGTTTTTT. It translates to CASSEGDYKGAGELFF.

Here the CDR3 DNA reads TGTGCCAGCAGTTTCGGACAGGGGGAGACCCAGTACTTC. Protein sequence: CASSFGQGETQYF. This chain links TRBV27 with TRBJ2-5; 9 bases match TRBD1. The V segment lost 3 bases and the J segment 5 bases; nucleotides outside the gene matches: 1. CDR1 and CDR2 from the germline V gene are MNHEY and SMNVEV (reference sequence). The CDR3 covers 13 residues.

This clone is a singleton in its sample. The chain employs TRBV9 and TRBJ1-6; tentative D call: TRBD1 (5 bases). The CDR3 covers 15 residues. Germline CDR1 reads SGDLS; CDR2 reads YYNGEE. Trimming cost V 5 bases and J 2 bases, with 11 bases left between them. The CDR3 protein is CASRGGETYNSPLHF. The CDR3 nucleotides read TGTGCCAGCAGGGGGGGGGAAACCTATAATTCACCCCTCCACTTT.

The chain links TRBV12-3 or TRBV12-4 to TRBJ2-5, with 7 bases that match TRBD2. Trimming cost V 3 bases and J 3 bases; bases outside gene matches: 1. CDR3 size: 13 residues. The CDR3 DNA reads TGTGCCAGCAGTTTCGCGGGGGAAGAGACCCAGTACTTC. Translated: CASSFAGEETQYF.

This rearrangement joins TRBV3-1 (or the pseudogene TRBV3-2) to TRBJ1-6; no clear D gene. Germline CDR1 LGHDT, CDR2 YNNKEL (reference sequence). The CDR3 runs to 16 residues. V was trimmed by 1 base and J by 6 bases, leaving 13 bases between them. The CDR3 region has the DNA TGTGCCAGCAGCCAAGGAGTAGGCGGAAGTAATTCACCCCTCCACTTT. Protein: CASSQGVGGSNSPLHF.

This chain links TRBV5-5 with TRBJ1-2, with 7 positions matching TRBD1. Unmatched junction bases numbered 6, after V lost 4 bases and J lost 3 bases. CDR1 and CDR2 from the germline V gene are SGHKS and YYEKEE (reference sequence). The CDR3 runs to 14 residues. CDR3 sequence: CASSPAGGHYGYTF. In DNA, the CDR3 is TGTGCCAGCAGCCCCGCAGGGGGTCACTATGGCTACACCTTC.

This clone appeared a few times. The V call is TRBV5-1, the J call TRBJ1-1, with D possibly being TRBD1 (6 bases). The CDR3 spans 15 residues. Germline assignment: CDR1 SGHRS and CDR2 YFSETQ. V was pared by 4 bases and J by 8 bases, with 21 bases between. CDR3 DNA: TGCGCCAGCAGCGTGGGGACAAGGAATTCCAAGGAAGCTTTCTTT. Translated: CASSVGTRNSKEAFF.

This chain joins TRBV7-9 and TRBJ1-4, with D perhaps TRBD1 (5 bases). Deletions cut 5 bases from V and 7 bases from J, with 17 bases between. This CDR3 is 15 amino acids long. CDR1 and CDR2 (germline): SEHNR, FQNEAQ (reference sequence). The CDR3 is CASSPIQGGGEKLFF. Here the CDR3 DNA reads TGTGCCAGCAGCCCTATCCAGGGAGGCGGTGAAAAACTGTTTTTT.

The gene calls are TRBV27 and TRBJ2-3; D unclear. CDR1 and CDR2 (germline): MNHEY, SMNVEV (reference sequence). The germline V and J ends were trimmed by 0 bases and 6 bases, with 13 bases remaining between them. The CDR3 is 15 residues long. The CDR3 loop reads CASSLSIVGSDTQYF. DNA for the CDR3: TGTGCCAGCAGTTTATCCATAGTCGGTTCGGATACGCAGTATTTT.

The rearrangement links TRBV6-1 to TRBJ2-3; 7 nucleotides align to TRBD2. The CDR3 consists of 17 residues. Germline V gives CDR1 MNHNS, CDR2 SASEGT. After removal of 0 bases from V and 1 base from J, the junction contained 7 bases not matched to a gene. The CDR3: CASSEAPAGVGTDTQYF. The CDR3 coding sequence is TGTGCCAGCAGTGAAGCGCCTGCGGGAGTCGGCACAGATACGCAGTATTTT.

In the case of this clone: At one boundary the junction diverges from the germline segment, which might be a read error. The V call is TRBV30, the J call TRBJ1-4; 9 bases align to TRBD1. CDR1 and CDR2 (germline): GTSNPN, SVGIG (reference sequence). This CDR3 region has 13 residues. In DNA form, the CDR3 reads TGTGCCTCGAGTGGGACAGGGAGCGAAAAACTGTTTTTT. Its protein product is CASSGTGSEKLFF.

V gene TRBV30 combines with J gene TRBJ2-7; maybe TRBD1 (5 bases). The CDR3 length is 16 residues. The germline V and J ends were trimmed by 5 bases and 3 bases, with 23 bases remaining between them. The germline V gene has CDR1 GTSNPN and CDR2 SVGIG (reference sequence). The CDR3 nucleotides read TGTGCCTGGGGACCGCAAGACCGACAGATGGGCTACGAGCAGTACTTC. Its protein is CAWGPQDRQMGYEQYF.

This rearrangement joins TRBV2 to TRBJ1-6; D call uncertain. Trimming took 9 bases from V and 8 from J, leaving 17 bases between them. There are 14 residues in the CDR3. The germline V gene has CDR1 SNHLY and CDR2 FYNNEI. CDR3 DNA: TGTGCCAGGGCCCTGGAGGGTCCCGATTCACCCCTCCACTTT. Protein product: CARALEGPDSPLHF. The entire variable domain, with the rest obtained from reference TRBV2 and TRBJ1-6, is as follows: EPEVTQTPSHQVTQMGQEVILRCVPISNHLYFYWYRQILGQKVEFLVSFYNNEISEKSEIFDDQFSVERPDGSNFTLKIRSTKLEDSAMYFCARALEGPDSPLHFGNGTRLTVT.

The genes are TRBV15 and TRBJ2-1; TRBD2 matches 10 bases. The CDR3 covers 15 residues. The trim removed 4 bases at V and 9 bases at J, leaving 9 bases unmatched. Germline V gene sequence: CDR1 LNHNV, CDR2 YYDKDF (reference sequence). In nucleotides, the CDR3 is TGTGCCACCAGCAAAGGGACTAGCGTTTTAGTTGAGCAGTTCTTC. Translation: CATSKGTSVLVEQFF.

The gene calls are TRBV19 and TRBJ1-5; TRBD1 agrees at 8 bases. This CDR3 has 15 residues. Unmatched junction bases numbered 5, after V lost 4 bases and J lost 3 bases. CDR1 is LNHDA and CDR2 is SQIVND in the germline V gene (reference sequence). Here the CDR3 reads CASSRDRTSNQPQHF. CDR3 nucleotides: TGTGCCAGTAGTAGGGACAGGACGTCCAATCAGCCCCAGCATTTT. Full variable domain (rest looked up from reference TRBV19 and TRBJ1-5): DGGITQSPKYLFRKEGQNVTLSCEQNLNHDAMYWYRQDPGQGLRLIYYSQIVNDFQKGDIAEGYSVSREKKESFPLTVTSAQKNPTAFYLCASSRDRTSNQPQHFGDGTRLSIL.

The chain has TRBV21-1 and TRBJ2-1; the D call TRBD2 from the table was never checked on the DNA. TRBV21-1 is flagged as a pseudogene. This CDR3 has 17 amino acids. This CDR3 reads CASSKAEVAGGDNEQFF. The DNA for the CDR3 is TGTGCCAGCAGCAAAGCGGAAGTGGCGGGGGGGGACAATGAGCAGTTCTTC.

This clone was seen a single time. The chain has TRBV3-1 (or the pseudogene TRBV3-2) and TRBJ1-6; D remains unclear. Germline CDR1 is LGHDT and CDR2 is YNNKEL (reference sequence). Trimming took off 3 bases at V and 0 bases at J, with 12 bases between the two ends. The CDR3 contains 17 residues. This CDR3 reads CASSHVGRSSYNSPLHF. CDR3 in DNA: TGTGCCAGCAGCCACGTGGGTAGGAGCTCCTATAATTCACCCCTCCACTTT.

This chain uses TRBV11-2 with TRBJ2-1; no firm D call. The CDR3 has 15 amino acids. With 8 bases removed from V and 2 bases from J, the gap between germline ends came to 16 bases. Per the germline V gene, CDR1 is SGHAT and CDR2 is FQNNGV. Here the CDR3 DNA reads TGTGCCAGCTCCGATTCCTCCAGGACCTACAATGAGCAGTTCTTC. Translating it yields CASSDSSRTYNEQFF.

The J gene is TRBJ2-3, the V gene TRBV19, with 13 positions matching TRBD2. Germline V gives CDR1 LNHDA, CDR2 SQIVND (reference sequence). The CDR3 extends over 16 amino acids. V was pared by 5 bases and J by 2 bases, with 4 bases of the junction left unmatched. The CDR3 loop is CASSGTSGEYTDTQYF. As DNA, the CDR3 is TGTGCCAGTAGTGGGACTAGCGGGGAATACACAGATACGCAGTATTTT.